The source of this TCR beta chain is a study of T cells in localized non-small cell lung cancer. In germline, CDR1 is SGHDN, CDR2 FVKESK. Trimming shortened V by 7 bases and J by 3 bases, and 16 bases separated the two germline ends. The CDR3 length is 15 residues. Harvested at least 2 cm beyond the tumor margin, adjacent lung showed no atypia. A word on this clone: The antigen is not known.

General study points: Sequencing covered just one tumor region, so heterogeneity cannot be ruled out. Adjacent lung exhibited a median of about 50 among the 100 most abundant tumor clones. Maximal T cell clonality occurred in uninvolved adjacent lung, with tumor ranking below it.

The protocol was immunoSEQ multiplex PCR, while the TCRdb copy is restricted to in-frame clones and leaves out a portion. The repertoire holds roughly 2,700 clones, with around a quarter as singletons. The chain couples TRBV14 to TRBJ2-1, with a tentative D call TRBD2 (5 bases). This receptor was taken from a man aged 35-69 years with stage I lung adenocarcinoma. The sample here was normal lung tissue next to the tumor, taken before any cancer treatment. CDR3 in DNA: TGTGCCAGCATGGTTGCCAGCGGAAACTACAATGAGCAGTTCTTC. Its translation: CASMVASGNYNEQFF.